This T cell receptor (beta chain) is from a study of blood T cell repertoires in COVID-19. The wider study: Sources were T cells, B-cell-depleted T cells, or PBMCs; the material itself was cDNA or gDNA.

V lost 5 bases and J 4 bases, leaving 14 bases between the germline ends. The CDR3 covers 14 residues. Per the germline V gene, CDR1 is MDHEN and CDR2 is SYDVKM. This clone has only a few counts. Study processing details: Quantification of nucleated cells was approximated via reference gene primer amplification. TCRdb's copy holds only in-frame clones and misses some; the assay was immunoSEQ multiplex PCR. V, J and clone size were drawn from that table, and D and trimming were deduced from the DNA. Of tens of thousands of clones listed, over 70% were seen once; the top ten hold about 16%. The chain links TRBV28 to TRBJ1-2, with D possibly TRBD1 on 6 matching bases. The TCR comes from a human donor in a cohort sampled during active COVID-19. The sequencing input was peripheral blood. In DNA form, the CDR3 reads TGTGCCAGCAGTACAGGGTTACGGAGCTATGGCTACACCTTC. It specifies CASSTGLRSYGYTF.